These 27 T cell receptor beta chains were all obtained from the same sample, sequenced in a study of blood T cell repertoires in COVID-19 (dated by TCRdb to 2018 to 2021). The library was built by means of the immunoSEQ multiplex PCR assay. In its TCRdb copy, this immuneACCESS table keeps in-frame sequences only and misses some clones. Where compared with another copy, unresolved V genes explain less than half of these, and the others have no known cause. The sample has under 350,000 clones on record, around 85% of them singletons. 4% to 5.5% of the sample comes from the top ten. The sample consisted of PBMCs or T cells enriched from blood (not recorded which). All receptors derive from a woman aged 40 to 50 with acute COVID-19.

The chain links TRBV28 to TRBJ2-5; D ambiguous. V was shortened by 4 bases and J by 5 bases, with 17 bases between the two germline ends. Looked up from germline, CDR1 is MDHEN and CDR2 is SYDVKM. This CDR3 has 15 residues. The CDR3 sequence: CASSSRSWAVETQYF. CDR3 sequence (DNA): TGTGCCAGCAGTTCCCGCAGTTGGGCAGTTGAGACCCAGTACTTC.

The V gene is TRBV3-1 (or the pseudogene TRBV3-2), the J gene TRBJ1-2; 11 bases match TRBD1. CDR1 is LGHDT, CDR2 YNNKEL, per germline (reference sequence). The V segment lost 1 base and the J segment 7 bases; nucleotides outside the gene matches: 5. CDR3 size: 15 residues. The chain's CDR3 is CASSQVGTGGAGYTF. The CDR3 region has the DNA TGTGCCAGCAGCCAAGTCGGGACAGGGGGAGCTGGCTACACCTTC.

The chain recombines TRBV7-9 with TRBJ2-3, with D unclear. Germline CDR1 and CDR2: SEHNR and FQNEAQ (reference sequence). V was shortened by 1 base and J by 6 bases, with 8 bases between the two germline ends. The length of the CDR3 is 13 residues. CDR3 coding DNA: TGTGCCAGCAGCTTAGGTCTAGATGATACGCAGTATTTT. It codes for CASSLGLDDTQYF.

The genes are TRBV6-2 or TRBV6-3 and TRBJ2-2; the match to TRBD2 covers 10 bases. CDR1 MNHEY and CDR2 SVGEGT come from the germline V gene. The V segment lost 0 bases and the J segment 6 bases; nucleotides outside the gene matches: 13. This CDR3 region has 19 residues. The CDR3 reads CASSYSTGLVGTSAGELFF. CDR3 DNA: TGTGCCAGCAGTTACTCGACGGGGTTGGTGGGGACTAGCGCCGGGGAGCTGTTTTTT.

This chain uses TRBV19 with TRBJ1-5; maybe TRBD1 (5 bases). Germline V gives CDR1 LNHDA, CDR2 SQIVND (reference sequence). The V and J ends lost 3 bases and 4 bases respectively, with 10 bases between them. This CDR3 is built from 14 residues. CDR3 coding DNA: TGTGCCAGTAGTATGGGGGGATGGAATCAGCCCCAGCATTTT. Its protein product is CASSMGGWNQPQHF.

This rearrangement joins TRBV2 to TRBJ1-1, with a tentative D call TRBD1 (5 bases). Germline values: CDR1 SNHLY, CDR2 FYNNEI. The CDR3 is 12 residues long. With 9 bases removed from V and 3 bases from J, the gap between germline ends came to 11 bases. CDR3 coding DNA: TGTGCCAGTAAAGACAGATACACTGAAGCTTTCTTT. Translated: CASKDRYTEAFF.

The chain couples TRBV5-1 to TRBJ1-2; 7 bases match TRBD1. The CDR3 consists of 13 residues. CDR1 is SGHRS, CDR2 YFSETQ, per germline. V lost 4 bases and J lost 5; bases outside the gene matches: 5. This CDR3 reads CASSPGQLYGYTF. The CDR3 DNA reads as TGCGCCAGCAGCCCGGGACAGTTGTATGGCTACACCTTC.

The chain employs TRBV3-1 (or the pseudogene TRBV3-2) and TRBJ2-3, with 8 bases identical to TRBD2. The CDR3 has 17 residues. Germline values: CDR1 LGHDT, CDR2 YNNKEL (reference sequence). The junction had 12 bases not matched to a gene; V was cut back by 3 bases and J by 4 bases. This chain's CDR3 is CASSQSPGTRVSDTQYF. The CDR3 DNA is TGTGCCAGCAGCCAGAGCCCCGGGACTAGGGTATCAGATACGCAGTATTTT.

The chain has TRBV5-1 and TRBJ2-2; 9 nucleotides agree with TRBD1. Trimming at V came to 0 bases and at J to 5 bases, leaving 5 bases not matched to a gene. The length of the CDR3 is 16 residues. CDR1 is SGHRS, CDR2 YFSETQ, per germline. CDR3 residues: CASSLGRTGATGELFF. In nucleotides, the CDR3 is TGCGCCAGCAGCTTGGGCCGGACAGGGGCTACCGGGGAGCTGTTTTTT. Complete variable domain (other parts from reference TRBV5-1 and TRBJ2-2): KAGVTQTPRYLIKTRGQQVTLSCSPISGHRSVSWYQQTPGQGLQFLFEYFSETQRNKGNFPGRFSGRQFSNSRSEMNVSTLELGDSALYLCASSLGRTGATGELFFGEGSRLTVL.

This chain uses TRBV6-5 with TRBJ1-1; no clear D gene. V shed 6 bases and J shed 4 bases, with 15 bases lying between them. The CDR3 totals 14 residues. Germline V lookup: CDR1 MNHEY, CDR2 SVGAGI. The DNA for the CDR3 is TGTGCCAGCAGGAGACGGGTGCCTGGCACTGAAGCTTTCTTT. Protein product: CASRRRVPGTEAFF.

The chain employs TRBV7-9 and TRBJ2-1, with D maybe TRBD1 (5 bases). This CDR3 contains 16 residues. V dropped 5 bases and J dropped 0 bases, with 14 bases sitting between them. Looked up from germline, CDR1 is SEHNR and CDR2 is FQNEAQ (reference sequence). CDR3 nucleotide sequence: TGTGCCAGCAGCCCTGGTTATGGGGCCTCCTACAATGAGCAGTTCTTC. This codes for CASSPGYGASYNEQFF.

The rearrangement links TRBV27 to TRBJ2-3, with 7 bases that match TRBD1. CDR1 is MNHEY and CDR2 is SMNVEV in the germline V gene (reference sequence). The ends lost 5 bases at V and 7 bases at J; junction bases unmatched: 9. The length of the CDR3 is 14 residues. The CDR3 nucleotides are TGTGCCAGCAGTCCGGCAGGGGGTGCAAATACGCAGTATTTT. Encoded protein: CASSPAGGANTQYF.

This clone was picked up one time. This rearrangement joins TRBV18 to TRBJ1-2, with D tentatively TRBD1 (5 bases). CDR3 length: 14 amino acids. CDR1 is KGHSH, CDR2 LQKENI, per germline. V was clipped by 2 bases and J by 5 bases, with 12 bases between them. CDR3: CASSPGRGTYGYTF. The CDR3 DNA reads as TGTGCCAGCTCACCAGGCAGAGGGACTTATGGCTACACCTTC.

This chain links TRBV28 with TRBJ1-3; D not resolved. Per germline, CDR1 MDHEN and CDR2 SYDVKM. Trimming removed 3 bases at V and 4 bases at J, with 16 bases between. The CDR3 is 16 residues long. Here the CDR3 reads CASSFNPPLAGNTIYF. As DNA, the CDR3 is TGTGCCAGCAGTTTTAACCCCCCCCTGGCCGGAAACACCATATATTTT.

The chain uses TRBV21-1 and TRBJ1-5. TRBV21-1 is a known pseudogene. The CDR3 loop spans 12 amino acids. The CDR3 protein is CASTLINQPQHF. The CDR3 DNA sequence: TGTGCCAGCACCCTAATCAATCAGCCCCAGCATTTT.

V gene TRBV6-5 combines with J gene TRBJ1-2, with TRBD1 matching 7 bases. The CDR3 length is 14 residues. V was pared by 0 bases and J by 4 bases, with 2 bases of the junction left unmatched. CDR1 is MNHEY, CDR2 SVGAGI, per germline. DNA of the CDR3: TGTGCCAGCAGTTACTCAGAGGGGGCCTATGGCTACACCTTC. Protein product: CASSYSEGAYGYTF.

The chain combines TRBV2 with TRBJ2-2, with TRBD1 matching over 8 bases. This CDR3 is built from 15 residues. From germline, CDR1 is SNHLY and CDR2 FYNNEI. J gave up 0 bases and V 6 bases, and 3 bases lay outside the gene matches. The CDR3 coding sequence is TGTGCCAGCAGACGGACAGGGTCGAACACCGGGGAGCTGTTTTTT. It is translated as CASRRTGSNTGELFF.

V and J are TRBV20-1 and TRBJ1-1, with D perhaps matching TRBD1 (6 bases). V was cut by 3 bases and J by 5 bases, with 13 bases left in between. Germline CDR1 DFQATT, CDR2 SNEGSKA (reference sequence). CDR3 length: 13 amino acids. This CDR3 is CSASLQGLTEAFF. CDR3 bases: TGCAGTGCTAGTTTGCAGGGGTTAACTGAAGCTTTCTTT.

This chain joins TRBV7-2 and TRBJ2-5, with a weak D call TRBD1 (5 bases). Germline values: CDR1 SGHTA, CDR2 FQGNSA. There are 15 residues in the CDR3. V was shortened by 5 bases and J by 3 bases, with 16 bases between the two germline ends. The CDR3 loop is CASSRNRGIKETQYF. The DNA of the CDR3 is TGTGCCAGCAGCAGGAATAGGGGAATAAAAGAGACCCAGTACTTC.

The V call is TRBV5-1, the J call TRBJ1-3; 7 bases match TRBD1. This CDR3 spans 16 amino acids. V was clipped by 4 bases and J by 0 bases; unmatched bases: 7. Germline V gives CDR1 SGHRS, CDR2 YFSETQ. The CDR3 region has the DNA TGCGCCAGCAGCACCGGGACAGCAACCTCTGGAAACACCATATATTTT. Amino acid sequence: CASSTGTATSGNTIYF.

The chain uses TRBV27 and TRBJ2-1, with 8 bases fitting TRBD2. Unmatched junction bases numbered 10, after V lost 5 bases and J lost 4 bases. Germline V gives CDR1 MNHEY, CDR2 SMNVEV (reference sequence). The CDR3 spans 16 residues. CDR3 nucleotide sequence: TGTGCCAGCAGTCAACGGGAGGGAGGACTTTACAATGAGCAGTTCTTC. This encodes CASSQREGGLYNEQFF.

Written as DNA, the CDR3 is TGTGCCAGCAGTGAATACGGGGGATTGGGCTACACCTTC. This translates into CASSEYGGLGYTF. The chain recombines TRBV25-1 with TRBJ1-2, with a possible D match to TRBD1 (5 bases). The length of the CDR3 is 13 residues. V shed 0 bases and J shed 8 bases, with 10 bases lying between them. Looked up from germline, CDR1 is MGHDK and CDR2 is SYGVNS.

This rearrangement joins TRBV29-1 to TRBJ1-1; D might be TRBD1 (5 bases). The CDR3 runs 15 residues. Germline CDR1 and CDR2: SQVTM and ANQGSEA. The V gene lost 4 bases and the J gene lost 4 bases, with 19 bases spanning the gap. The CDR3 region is CSVATKLAGLTEAFF. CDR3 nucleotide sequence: TGCAGCGTTGCCACGAAGCTTGCAGGGCTCACTGAAGCTTTCTTT.

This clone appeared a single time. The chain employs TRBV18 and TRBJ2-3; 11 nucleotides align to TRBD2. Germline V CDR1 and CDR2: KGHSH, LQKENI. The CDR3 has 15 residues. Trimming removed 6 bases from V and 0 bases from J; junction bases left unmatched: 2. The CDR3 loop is CASSRTSGSTDTQYF. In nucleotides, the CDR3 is TGTGCCAGCTCGCGGACTAGCGGGAGCACAGATACGCAGTATTTT. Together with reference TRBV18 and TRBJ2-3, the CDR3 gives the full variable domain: NAGVMQNPRHLVRRRGQEARLRCSPMKGHSHVYWYRQLPEEGLKFMVYLQKENIIDESGMPKERFSAEFPKEGPSILRIQQVVRGDSAAYFCASSRTSGSTDTQYFGPGTRLTVL.

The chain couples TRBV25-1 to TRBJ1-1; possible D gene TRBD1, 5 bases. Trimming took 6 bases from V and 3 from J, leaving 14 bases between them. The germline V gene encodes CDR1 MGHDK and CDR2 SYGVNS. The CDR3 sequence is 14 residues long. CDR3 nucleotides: TGTGCCAGCAGGGGTCACGCGGGGCACACTGAAGCTTTCTTT. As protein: CASRGHAGHTEAFF. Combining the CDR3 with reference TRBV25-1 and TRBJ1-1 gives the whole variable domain EADIYQTPRYLVIGTGKKITLECSQTMGHDKMYWYQQDPGMELHLIHYSYGVNSTEKGDLSSESTVSRIRTEHFPLTLESARPSHTSQYLCASRGHAGHTEAFFGQGTRLTVV.

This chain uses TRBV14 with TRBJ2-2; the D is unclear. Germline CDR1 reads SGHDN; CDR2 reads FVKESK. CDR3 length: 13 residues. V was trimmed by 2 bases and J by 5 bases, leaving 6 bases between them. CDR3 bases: TGTGCCAGCAGCCAACAGAAAACCGGGGAGCTGTTTTTT. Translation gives CASSQQKTGELFF.

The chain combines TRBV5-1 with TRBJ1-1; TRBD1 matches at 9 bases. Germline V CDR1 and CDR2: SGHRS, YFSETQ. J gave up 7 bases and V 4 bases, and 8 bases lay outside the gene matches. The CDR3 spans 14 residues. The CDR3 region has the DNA TGCGCCAGCAGCCGGAGTGGGACAGGGATTGAAGCTTTCTTT. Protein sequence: CASSRSGTGIEAFF.